A single TCR beta chain is shown here with its context. This clonotype has a count of ten or more. It has no known antigen specificity. The sample holds no much larger clone one base away, and base qualities are not on file. This specimen comes from a study of T cells in Graves' hyperthyroidism and ophthalmopathy (dated by TCRdb to between 2018 and 2021). Study-level background: Peripheral blood was sampled at the time of initial diagnosis, prior to any treatment. To identify TCR V-J signatures that set the groups apart, the researchers used a discovery cohort of 95 to 100 patients, made up of 40 to 45 with Graves' ophthalmopathy and about 59 with stable Graves' hyperthyroidism. Whether ophthalmopathy could be predicted prospectively was tested in an independent validation cohort made up of about 20 hyperthyroidism patients plus 17 patients who later progressed to ophthalmopathy. The approximately 97 discovery patients were randomly divided into training and test sets at a 7:3 ratio. In more than five Graves' hyperthyroidism patients, the study also compared T-cell repertoires from thyroid tissue with T-cell repertoires from blood. Following sampling, methimazole starting at 30 mg daily was given to hyperthyroidism patients, and high-dose intravenous methylprednisolone was given to ophthalmopathy patients. According to the paper, TCR Vbeta CDR3 sequencing was carried out on 135 peripheral blood samples, which came from under 50 ophthalmopathy, fewer than 80 hyperthyroidism and around 17 progressor patients.

Here is what the overall study found, with its caveats: In validation, progression to ophthalmopathy was predicted by the model with nearly 71% sensitivity and about 72% specificity, a median of roughly six months before onset. A 13 V-J signature model separated ophthalmopathy from stable hyperthyroidism, with over 85% sensitivity and about 81% specificity in cross-validation and 80%/75% in testing. Blood samples also contained most of the expanded thyroid clonotypes (frequency above 0.001), which suggests that blood repertoires may reflect thyroid immune responses. Sample size was not statistically predetermined, and investigators were not blinded to group allocation.

A patient counted as having stable Graves' hyperthyroidism if no progression to ophthalmopathy occurred over 18 months of follow-up. Hyperthyroidism patients were aged 18 to 65 years and newly diagnosed, with disease duration of less than 2 months. Patients with uncontrolled infections, other autoimmune diseases, pregnancy or lactation were excluded. Diagnoses were established on the basis of clinical symptoms, serum thyroxine and TRAb, thyroid ultrasound, and orbital computed tomography. PBMCs were separated from under 11 ml of fresh peripheral blood using Ficoll-Paque density gradient centrifugation. Trizol reagent was used to extract total RNA, and RNA quality was then checked on an Agilent 2100 Bioanalyzer. TCR beta CDR3 regions were amplified from RNA transcripts. The first round of RT-PCR for the TCR CDR3 was performed with the HTBI primer set and the Qiagen OneStep RT-PCR kit. The libraries were constructed in a second round of multiplex PCR and then size-selected and purified. Sequencing of the libraries was done on an Illumina HiSeq2000 using paired-end 100 bp reads. The study's own analysis went as follows. SOAPnuke was used to process the raw data, with reads discarded if the reads contained adapters or uncalled bases, had a mean Phred below 15, or lacked an exact constant-primer or identifier match. High-quality paired reads were merged with COPE v1.2.5, and unique nucleotide sequences were defined as clonotypes. Clonotypes were aligned to IMGT TRBV, TRBD and TRBJ reference segments using MiTCR v1.1. The analysis included only V-J combinations with a frequency above 0.0001, which together covered roughly 99% of the repertoires. The TCS score was defined as the ratio of F50 (clonal expansion) to E x V (chaos), calculated using BLOSUM62-based TCRdist between CDR3 peptides within each V-J. Welch's t-statistics and random forest reduced around 550 V-J features to fewer than 15, which were used in a naive Bayes classifier (R e1071). TCRdb applied fastp at Q25 and MiXCR to the public reads, then kept only in-frame beta chains. Under each unique CDR3 protein, matching rows form one entry showing the most common genes and DNA. TCRdb, not the authors, supplied the V and J calls. Across this sample there are fewer than 650,000 distinct CDR3 sequences, with about 15% seen only once. Roughly 14% of the sample lies in the top ten.

V ends up 6 bases short and J 3 bases short, with an unmatched junction base count of 7. Including cysteine and phenylalanine, the CDR3 has 14 amino acids. Of all the DNA, just the CDR3 is kept, 42 bases in frame from base 1. This receptor chain uses TRBV12-3 or TRBV12-4 and TRBJ1-1, with 7 bases aligning to TRBD1. Sequenced input: blood. The TCR was taken from a woman in her forties with Graves' hyperthyroidism. The CDR3 is CASRVIDRDTEAFF. The DNA sequence reads TGTGCCAGCAGGGTCATCGACAGGGACACTGAAGCTTTCTTT.